This T cell receptor (beta chain) was observed in a study of shared clonotypes between healthy human individuals (TCRdb year 2020). With regard to the full study: The cohort included a few men and a couple of women between 18 and 49 years of age. For each donor, three plates each were used for CD4 naive and CD4 memory, two plates were used for CD8 naive, and one plate was used for CD8 memory. To estimate repertoire size and how much clonotypes are shared between individuals, the study performed deep sequencing of blood TCR repertoires from five healthy adults. To increase sequencing depth and limit assay-specific biases, TCR repertoire library preparation and sequencing were carried out by different laboratories using diverse techniques. Each donor's leukapheresis produced roughly between roughly 0.94 and 9.5 billion PBMCs. Study-level results and caveats: Compared with non-shared clonotypes, clonotypes shared by all four sorted-subset donors had higher generation probabilities. Based on pairwise subsampling, the degree of clonotype sharing among donors was expected to be affected by sequencing depth. Sampling was restricted to blood, and TCR repertoires in tissue are likely to differ from TCR repertoires in blood. The small number of donors limited the genetic and exposure-history diversity represented. Estimated clonotype richness was generally larger for naive than for memory subsets. Even with the large sequencing depth, rarefaction of the sorted-subset datasets indicated that sequencing was incomplete. About 5% of naive CD4, around 3.6% of naive CD8, about 2.1% of memory CD4, and around 0.42% of memory CD8 clonotypes were shared across several donors.

Taken from cysteine to phenylalanine, the CDR3 has 15 residues. The only DNA kept is the CDR3, 45 bases in frame from the first base. From the germline V gene, CDR1 is SGHVS and CDR2 is FNYEAQ. V and J are truncated by 1 base and 3 bases respectively, leaving an intervening sequence of 13 bases. Using the deep immunoSEQ assay, multiplex PCR amplified TCR CDR3 regions from genomic DNA. For each cell subset, the extracted genomic DNA was distributed evenly across all wells of several immunoSEQ 96-well plates, and each plate served as one replicate. For sorted subsets, about 210 ng of genomic DNA, equivalent to 25,000 to 35,000 T cell genomes, went into each replicate PCR. Purified libraries were measured with a Qubit 3.0 fluorometer, size-checked on a Bioanalyzer 2100, and measured again with the KAPA Library Quantification kit. Every immunoSEQ 96-well plate was sequenced on a dedicated single-read 150-cycle Illumina NextSeq 550 flow cell. As for the authors' bioinformatics: Because the immunoSEQ output included only junctional sequences and no quality scores, the filtering could not be the same as the filtering used for full-length reads. Sequences were annotated with PyIR, a Python wrapper for IgBLAST v1.9, using IMGT germline references to assign V/J genes and CDR3. Reads were removed for weak V/J assignments (E-value above 1e-6), missing CDR3, stop codons, out-of-frame junctions, or ambiguous translated residues. V3J clonotypes were defined as sequences sharing an identical inferred V gene, J gene, and CDR3 amino acid sequence. To compute the percentage overlap between repertoires, the number of shared unique clonotypes was divided by the size of the smaller repertoire. Three approaches were used to assess repertoire richness: RTK rarefaction, the Chao1 estimator, and Recon v2.1 estimates of unobserved clonotypes. OLGA was used to compute generation probabilities for all TCRbeta clonotypes that the gDNA method yielded from a handful of donors. Here the immuneACCESS table is served through TCRdb, limited to in-frame sequences with V and J called. Missing clones are a known gap in these copies; in checked studies unresolved V genes cover under half, and the rest lacks a known reason. V and J calls and clone size are as listed in that table; D and trimming were resolved from the DNA. In all, the sample holds under 600,000 clones, and about 96% of those were seen once. 0.057% of the sample goes to the ten largest clones.

The donors were healthy, HIV-negative adults who had no recently reported acute infections or vaccinations. Every donor was a Caucasian adult living in Nashville, Tennessee, USA. Magnetic negative selection was used to enrich CD4+ T cells, after which naive cells were positively selected on CD45RA and the negative fraction became the memory subset. After blood collection by leukapheresis, PBMCs were isolated using Ficoll-Histopaque density gradient centrifugation and then cryopreserved in the vapor phase of liquid nitrogen. Analytical flow cytometry was used to check the purity and quantity of each magnetically sorted T cell population. Genomic DNA was isolated from every sorted fraction and measured by UV absorbance on a Nanodrop 2000c. Points on this clone: Its antigen is not yet known. No clone much larger than this one lies a single base away; base qualities are absent.

Material: naive CD4+ T cells sorted from blood. The cell subset or site label corresponds to: CD45RA+ positively selected. This clonotype was sampled from a woman aged 25 to 45 in good health. The rearrangement combines TRBV7-6 with TRBJ2-7; the D gene is possibly TRBD2, with 6 bases matching. This receptor has the CDR3 CASSLGGGLGYEQYF. The sequence in DNA is TGTGCCAGCAGCTTAGGGGGAGGCCTAGGCTACGAGCAGTACTTC.